The rows below give T cell receptor beta chains drawn from one sample of a study of blood T cell repertoires in COVID-19. Some clones are missing from TCRdb's copy, which holds only in-frame ones; the method was immunoSEQ multiplex PCR. Of 150,000 to 200,000 clones in the sample, about 81% are singletons; the top ten hold more than 9.5%. The material sequenced was peripheral blood. These receptors were collected from a man between 60 and 75 years old with active or convalescent COVID-19. CDR3s include the opening cysteine and the closing phenylalanine or tryptophan. A D gene is named only where the DNA matches it firmly. Expanded clones are given a class, and other clones once, few, many or no size at all.

size: -; V: TRBV19; J: TRBJ1-1; D: -; DNA: TGTGCCAGTAGTTCAACAGGTCGGAACACTGAAGCTTTCTTT; CDR3: CASSSTGRNTEAFF
size: once; V: TRBV15; J: TRBJ2-7; D: TRBD1; DNA: TGTGCCACCAGCAGGCAGGGACAGGGAGAAAACGAGCAGTACTTC; CDR3: CATSRQGQGENEQYF
size: -; V: TRBV11-3; J: TRBJ2-1; D: TRBD1; DNA: TGTGCCAGCAGCTTAGAGGGACAGAAATACAATGAGCAGTTCTTC; CDR3: CASSLEGQKYNEQFF
size: -; V: TRBV3-1/TRBV3-2; J: TRBJ1-2; D: -; DNA: TGTGCCAGCAGCCTTGGGGAGGATGACATCTATGGCTACACCTTC; CDR3: CASSLGEDDIYGYTF
size: -; V: TRBV5-1; J: TRBJ2-7; D: TRBD1; DNA: TGCGCCAGCAGCTTGGGGGACAGGCCAAACTACGAGCAGTACTTC; CDR3: CASSLGDRPNYEQYF
size: -; V: TRBV7-9; J: TRBJ2-7; D: TRBD2; DNA: TGTGCCAGCAGCTTTAGCGGGAGTCTATTTTACGAGCAGTACTTC; CDR3: CASSFSGSLFYEQYF
size: once; V: TRBV5-6; J: TRBJ2-5; D: TRBD2; DNA: TGTGCCAGCAGCTTGGGACTAGCGGCCTTTCTGAAGGAAGAGACCCAGTACTTC; CDR3: CASSLGLAAFLKEETQYF
size: -; V: TRBV27; J: TRBJ2-2; D: TRBD1; DNA: TGTGCCAGCAGTTCATCAGGGGGTCTAGGCGGGGAGCTGTTTTTT; CDR3: CASSSSGGLGGELFF
size: -; V: TRBV3-1/TRBV3-2; J: TRBJ2-2; D: -; DNA: TGTGCCAGCAGCCAGATGACAGGTGCGAACACCGGGGAGCTGTTTTTT; CDR3: CASSQMTGANTGELFF
size: -; V: TRBV5-1; J: TRBJ1-1; D: -; DNA: TGCGCCAGCAGCCTCTTACAGGCCACTGAAGCTTTCTTT; CDR3: CASSLLQATEAFF
size: -; V: TRBV6-5; J: TRBJ2-1; D: -; DNA: TGTGCCAGCAGTTACTCGACCGGGAGCTCCTACAATGAGCAGTTCTTC; CDR3: CASSYSTGSSYNEQFF
size: -; V: TRBV5-1; J: TRBJ2-2; D: TRBD2; DNA: TGCGCCAGCAGTGGGACTAGCGGGGAGACCGGGGAGCTGTTTTTT; CDR3: CASSGTSGETGELFF
size: once; V: TRBV19; J: TRBJ1-2; D: -; DNA: TGTGCCAGTACTGTGGGACAAAGAAACTATGGCTACACCTTC; CDR3: CASTVGQRNYGYTF
size: -; V: TRBV6-1; J: TRBJ1-6; D: TRBD1; DNA: TGTGCCAGCAGTGAATCTGCGACAGGGCGGCCACCCCTCCACTTT; CDR3: CASSESATGRPPLHF
size: -; V: TRBV9; J: TRBJ1-6; D: -; DNA: TGTGCCAGCAGCGTAGGGCCCGCAGGGTCGAATTCACCCCTCCACTTT; CDR3: CASSVGPAGSNSPLHF
size: -; V: TRBV18; J: TRBJ1-2; D: -; DNA: TGTGCCAGCTCACCTTCCCGAGGAGGGGCATCTAACTATGGCTACACCTTC; CDR3: CASSPSRGGASNYGYTF
size: many; V: TRBV11-3; J: TRBJ2-6; D: TRBD2; DNA: TGTGCCAGCAGCCCCGGGACTAGCGGGAGAGCTGGGGCCAACGTCCTGACTTTC; CDR3: CASSPGTSGRAGANVLTF
size: -; V: TRBV7-9; J: TRBJ2-7; D: -; DNA: TGTGCCAGCAGCTTCCAGACAGGAACTACGGAGCAGTACTTC; CDR3: CASSFQTGTTEQYF
size: -; V: TRBV6-6; J: TRBJ2-7; D: TRBD1; DNA: TGTGCCAGCAGTTATGGGGACAGAGCCTACGAGCAGTACTTC; CDR3: CASSYGDRAYEQYF
size: -; V: TRBV18; J: TRBJ2-3; D: TRBD2; DNA: TGTGCCAGCTCATATCTTGCGGGGGTCGCAGATACGCAGTATTTT; CDR3: CASSYLAGVADTQYF
size: few; V: TRBV29-1; J: TRBJ1-1; D: -; DNA: TGCAGCGGGGGGCAGGGGAAGGACACTGAAGCTTTCTTT; CDR3: CSGGQGKDTEAFF
size: few; V: TRBV2; J: TRBJ1-3; D: -; DNA: TGTGCCAGCAACAGGGACGGAAACACCATATATTTT; CDR3: CASNRDGNTIYF
size: -; V: TRBV19; J: TRBJ2-1; D: TRBD2; DNA: TGTGCCAGTAGTAAGTCCCGGCTAGCGGGAGGGACCAATGAGCAGTTCTTC; CDR3: CASSKSRLAGGTNEQFF
size: -; V: TRBV14; J: TRBJ2-7; D: -; DNA: TGTGCCAGCAGTCGCGTAGCCTTCTACGAGCAGTACTTC; CDR3: CASSRVAFYEQYF
size: -; V: TRBV28; J: TRBJ1-3; D: -; DNA: TGTGCCAGCAGTTTAACCCCAGGGTCTGGAAACACCATATATTTT; CDR3: CASSLTPGSGNTIYF
size: few; V: TRBV29-1; J: TRBJ2-3; D: TRBD2; DNA: TGCAGCGTTGACTCAAGCGGGAGGGGAGCAGATACGCAGTATTTT; CDR3: CSVDSSGRGADTQYF
size: once; V: TRBV19; J: TRBJ2-7; D: TRBD1; DNA: TGTGCCAGGGGCCGGGACAGGGTAGTTGGAAGGGACTACGAGCAGTACTTC; CDR3: CARGRDRVVGRDYEQYF
size: -; V: TRBV11-2; J: TRBJ2-1; D: TRBD2; DNA: TGTGCCAGCAGCTTAGATGGACTAGCGGATGAGCAGTTCTTC; CDR3: CASSLDGLADEQFF
size: -; V: TRBV27; J: TRBJ2-7; D: TRBD2; DNA: TGTGCCAGCTCGGGAAGGGCGGGAGGTAACTACGAGCAGTACTTC; CDR3: CASSGRAGGNYEQYF
size: -; V: TRBV10-3; J: TRBJ2-5; D: -; DNA: TGTGCCATCAGTGAGTCGACAGAACAAGAGACCCAGTACTTC; CDR3: CAISESTEQETQYF
size: -; V: TRBV9; J: TRBJ2-1; D: TRBD2; DNA: TGTGCCAGCAGCGCACAGACTAGCGGGAGGGCGACTGAGCAGTTCTTC; CDR3: CASSAQTSGRATEQFF
size: -; V: TRBV6-5; J: TRBJ2-7; D: TRBD1; DNA: TGTGCCAGCAGTTACAGGACAGGGAAACCCTACGAGCAGTACTTC; CDR3: CASSYRTGKPYEQYF
size: -; V: TRBV5-1; J: TRBJ1-1; D: -; DNA: TGCGCCAGCAGCCCGGGGGTTAGGGACACTGAAGCTTTCTTT; CDR3: CASSPGVRDTEAFF
size: -; V: TRBV7-9; J: TRBJ2-3; D: -; DNA: TGTGCCAGCAGGCTGGGCCAGGGATCGGATACGCAGTATTTT; CDR3: CASRLGQGSDTQYF
size: -; V: TRBV7-2; J: TRBJ2-3; D: TRBD2; DNA: TGTGCCAGCAGCTTAGTAGGACTAGCGGAAACAGATACGCAGTATTTT; CDR3: CASSLVGLAETDTQYF
size: -; V: TRBV13; J: TRBJ2-3; D: TRBD2; DNA: TGTGCCAGCAAGGTAGCGGGGTATGCCTCTACCACAGATACGCAGTATTTT; CDR3: CASKVAGYASTTDTQYF
size: -; V: TRBV29-1; J: TRBJ2-7; D: TRBD1; DNA: TGCAGCGTTGAAGGGGGTCAGGGGGACGAGCAGTACTTC; CDR3: CSVEGGQGDEQYF
size: -; V: TRBV10-1; J: TRBJ1-3; D: -; DNA: TGCGCCAGCGGGAGCGGGGGACTCTCTGGAAACACCATATATTTT; CDR3: CASGSGGLSGNTIYF
size: -; V: TRBV24-1; J: TRBJ2-5; D: TRBD1; DNA: TGTGCCACCAGTGACCCCGGGACAGGGGAAGGCGAGACCCAGTACTTC; CDR3: CATSDPGTGEGETQYF
size: -; V: TRBV6-4; J: TRBJ2-3; D: -; DNA: TGTGCCAGCAGTGACTCGCAGGGTTCAGATACGCAGTATTTT; CDR3: CASSDSQGSDTQYF
size: -; V: TRBV11-3; J: TRBJ2-1; D: TRBD2; DNA: TGTGCCAGCAGCTTAGCTTCCCCCGCTAGCGGGGTGAACAATGAGCAGTTCTTC; CDR3: CASSLASPASGVNNEQFF
size: -; V: TRBV9; J: TRBJ1-5; D: TRBD1; DNA: TGTGCCAGCAGCCCGGGACAGGCGAGCAATCAGCCCCAGCATTTT; CDR3: CASSPGQASNQPQHF
size: -; V: TRBV14; J: TRBJ2-1; D: TRBD2; DNA: TGTGCCAGCAGCAAACTAGCGGGGGGCCTCGGTGAGCAGTTCTTC; CDR3: CASSKLAGGLGEQFF
size: few; V: TRBV7-2; J: TRBJ1-6; D: -; DNA: TGTGCCAGCAGCCCAAACCCTACTTCACCCCTCCACTTT; CDR3: CASSPNPTSPLHF
size: -; V: TRBV18; J: TRBJ2-1; D: -; DNA: TGTGCCAGCTCACCACCGCTAGCGTCCTACAATGAGCAGTTCTTC; CDR3: CASSPPLASYNEQFF
size: once; V: TRBV3-1/TRBV3-2; J: TRBJ1-2; D: -; DNA: TGTGCCAGCAGCCGAGTAGATTATGGCTACACCTTC; CDR3: CASSRVDYGYTF
size: -; V: TRBV11-3; J: TRBJ1-1; D: -; DNA: TGTGCCAGCACCCGAGACAAGATGAACACTGAAGCTTTCTTT; CDR3: CASTRDKMNTEAFF
size: -; V: TRBV10-1; J: TRBJ2-7; D: TRBD2; DNA: TGCGCCAGCAGGCAGACTAGCGGGTACTCCTACGAGCAGTACTTC; CDR3: CASRQTSGYSYEQYF
size: many; V: TRBV7-2; J: TRBJ1-3; D: -; DNA: TGTGCCAGCAGCTTACAGGGACTCCTGCGGGGAAACACCATATATTTT; CDR3: CASSLQGLLRGNTIYF
size: once; V: TRBV7-2; J: TRBJ2-3; D: TRBD2; DNA: TGTGCCAGCAGCTTGAGGTTAGCGGGCAACACAGATACGCAGTATTTT; CDR3: CASSLRLAGNTDTQYF
size: once; V: TRBV7-6; J: TRBJ2-7; D: TRBD2; DNA: TGTGCCAGCAGCTTAAGCACTAGCGGGAGTTCCTACGAGCAGTACTTC; CDR3: CASSLSTSGSSYEQYF
size: few; V: TRBV3-1/TRBV3-2; J: TRBJ1-6; D: -; DNA: TGTGCCAGCAGCACTAGGACAGAGAATAATTCACCCCTCCACTTT; CDR3: CASSTRTENNSPLHF
size: -; V: TRBV3-1/TRBV3-2; J: TRBJ1-2; D: -; DNA: TGTGCCAGCAGCCAAGACGGCGGGGCGAGCTACACCTTC; CDR3: CASSQDGGASYTF
size: -; V: TRBV7-2; J: TRBJ2-3; D: TRBD2; DNA: TGTGCCAGCAGCTTAGTTGGTCTAGCGGGGCCAACAGATACGCAGTATTTT; CDR3: CASSLVGLAGPTDTQYF
size: -; V: TRBV7-2; J: TRBJ2-1; D: TRBD2; DNA: TGTGCCAGCGCCGGGACTAGCGGATACAATGAGCAGTTCTTC; CDR3: CASAGTSGYNEQFF